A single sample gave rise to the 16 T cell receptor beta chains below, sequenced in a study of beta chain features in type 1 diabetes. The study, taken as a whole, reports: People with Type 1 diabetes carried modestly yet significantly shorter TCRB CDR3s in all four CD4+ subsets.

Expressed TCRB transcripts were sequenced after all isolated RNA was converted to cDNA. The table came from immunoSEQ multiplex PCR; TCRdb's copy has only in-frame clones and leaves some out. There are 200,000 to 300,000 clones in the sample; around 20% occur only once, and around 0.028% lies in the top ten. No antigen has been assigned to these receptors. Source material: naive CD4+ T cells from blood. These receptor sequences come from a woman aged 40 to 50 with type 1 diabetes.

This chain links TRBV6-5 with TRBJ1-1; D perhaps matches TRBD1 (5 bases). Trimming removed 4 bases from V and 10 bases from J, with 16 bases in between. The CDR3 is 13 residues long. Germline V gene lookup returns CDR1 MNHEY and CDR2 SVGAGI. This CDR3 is CASSSPGGVGAFF. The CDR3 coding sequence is TGTGCCAGCAGTTCCCCCGGGGGAGTGGGAGCTTTCTTT.

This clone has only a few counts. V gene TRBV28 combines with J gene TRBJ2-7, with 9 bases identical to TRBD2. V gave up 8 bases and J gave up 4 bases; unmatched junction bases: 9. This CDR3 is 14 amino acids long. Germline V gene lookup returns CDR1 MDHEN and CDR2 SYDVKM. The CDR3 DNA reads TGTGCCAGCTGTGTACTAGCGGGTGTGTACGAGCAGTACTTC. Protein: CASCVLAGVYEQYF. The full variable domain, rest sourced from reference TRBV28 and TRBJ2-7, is DVKVTQSSRYLVKRTGEKVFLECVQDMDHENMFWYRQDPGLGLRLIYFSYDVKMKEKGDIPEGYSVSREKKERFSLILESASTNQTSMYLCASCVLAGVYEQYFGPGTRLTVT.

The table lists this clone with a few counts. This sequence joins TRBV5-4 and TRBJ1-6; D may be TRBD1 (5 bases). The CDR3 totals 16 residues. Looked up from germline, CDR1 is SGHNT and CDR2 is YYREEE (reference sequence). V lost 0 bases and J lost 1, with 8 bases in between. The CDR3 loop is CASSLAGFSYNSPLHF. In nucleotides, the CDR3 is TGTGCCAGCAGCTTGGCAGGGTTTTCCTATAATTCACCCCTCCACTTT.

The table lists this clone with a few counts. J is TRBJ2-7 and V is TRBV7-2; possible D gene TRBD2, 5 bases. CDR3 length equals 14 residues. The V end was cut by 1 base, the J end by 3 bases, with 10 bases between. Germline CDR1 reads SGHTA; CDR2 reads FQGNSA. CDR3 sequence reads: CASSLGFRDYEQYF. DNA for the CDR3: TGTGCCAGCAGCTTAGGGTTCCGGGACTACGAGCAGTACTTC.

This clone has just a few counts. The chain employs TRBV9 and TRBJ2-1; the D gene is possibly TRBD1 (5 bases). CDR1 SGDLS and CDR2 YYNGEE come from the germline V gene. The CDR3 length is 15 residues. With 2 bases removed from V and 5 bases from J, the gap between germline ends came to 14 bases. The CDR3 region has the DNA TGTGCCAGCAGCGTGGGGTCGACAGTTCACAATGAGCAGTTCTTC. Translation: CASSVGSTVHNEQFF.

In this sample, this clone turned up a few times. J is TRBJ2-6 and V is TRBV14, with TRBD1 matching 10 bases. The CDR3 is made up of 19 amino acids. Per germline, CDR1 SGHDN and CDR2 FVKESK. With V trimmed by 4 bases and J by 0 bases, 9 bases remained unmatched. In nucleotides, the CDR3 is TGTGCCAGCAGCCTCCTGCCGGGACAGGGGATCTCTGGGGCCAACGTCCTGACTTTC. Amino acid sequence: CASSLLPGQGISGANVLTF.

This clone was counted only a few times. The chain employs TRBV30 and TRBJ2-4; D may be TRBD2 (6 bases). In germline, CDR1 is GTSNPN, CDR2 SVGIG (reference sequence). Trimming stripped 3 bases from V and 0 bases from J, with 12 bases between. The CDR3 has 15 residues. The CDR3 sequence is CAWRHSGVAKNIQYF. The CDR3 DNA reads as TGTGCCTGGAGACATAGCGGCGTAGCCAAAAACATTCAGTACTTC.

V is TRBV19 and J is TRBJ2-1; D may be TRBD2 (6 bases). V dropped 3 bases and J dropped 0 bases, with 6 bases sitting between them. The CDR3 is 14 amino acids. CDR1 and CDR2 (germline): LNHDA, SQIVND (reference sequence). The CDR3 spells CASSMGGSYNEQFF. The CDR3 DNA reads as TGTGCCAGTAGTATGGGGGGCTCCTACAATGAGCAGTTCTTC.

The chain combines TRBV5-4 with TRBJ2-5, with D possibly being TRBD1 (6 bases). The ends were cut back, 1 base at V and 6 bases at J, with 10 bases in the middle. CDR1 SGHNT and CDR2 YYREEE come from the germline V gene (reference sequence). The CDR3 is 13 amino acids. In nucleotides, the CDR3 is TGTGCCAGCAGCTTGCAGGGGCGGCAGACCCAGTACTTC. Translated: CASSLQGRQTQYF.

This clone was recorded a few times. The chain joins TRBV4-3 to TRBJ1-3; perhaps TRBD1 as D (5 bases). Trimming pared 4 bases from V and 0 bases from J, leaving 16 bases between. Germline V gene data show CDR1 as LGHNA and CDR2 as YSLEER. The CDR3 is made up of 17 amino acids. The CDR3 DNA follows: TGCGCCAGCAGCCCCTCCCTGACAGCTTTCTCTGGAAACACCATATATTTT. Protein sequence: CASSPSLTAFSGNTIYF.

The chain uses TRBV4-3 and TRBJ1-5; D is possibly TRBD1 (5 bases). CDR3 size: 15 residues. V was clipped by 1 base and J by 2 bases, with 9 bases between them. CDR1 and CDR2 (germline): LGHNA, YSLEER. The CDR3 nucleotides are TGCGCCAGCAGCCAAGCGGACACGCGCAATCAGCCCCAGCATTTT. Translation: CASSQADTRNQPQHF.

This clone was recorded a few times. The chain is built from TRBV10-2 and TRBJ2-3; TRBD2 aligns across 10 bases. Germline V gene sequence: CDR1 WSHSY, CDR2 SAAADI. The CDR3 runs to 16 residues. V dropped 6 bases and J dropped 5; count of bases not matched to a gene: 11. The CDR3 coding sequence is TGCGCCAGCAGGACCGTAGCGGGAGGAGGGGAAGATACGCAGTATTTT. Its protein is CASRTVAGGGEDTQYF.

DNA of the CDR3: TGTGCCAGCAGCCAAGTTGGGCCAGCTGGGGCCAACGTCCTGACTTTC. Encoded protein: CASSQVGPAGANVLTF. J is TRBJ2-6 and V is TRBV4-2, with D hard to call. Germline V gene lookup returns CDR1 LGHNA and CDR2 YNFKEQ. The V gene lost 1 base and the J gene lost 2 bases, with 9 bases spanning the gap. The CDR3 is 16 amino acids.

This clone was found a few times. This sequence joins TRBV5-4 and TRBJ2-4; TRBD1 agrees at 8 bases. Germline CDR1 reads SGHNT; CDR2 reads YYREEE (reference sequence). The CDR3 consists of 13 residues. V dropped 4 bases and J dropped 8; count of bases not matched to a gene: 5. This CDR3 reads CASSTGGRDIQYF. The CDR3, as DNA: TGTGCCAGCAGCACAGGGGGTCGAGACATTCAGTACTTC.

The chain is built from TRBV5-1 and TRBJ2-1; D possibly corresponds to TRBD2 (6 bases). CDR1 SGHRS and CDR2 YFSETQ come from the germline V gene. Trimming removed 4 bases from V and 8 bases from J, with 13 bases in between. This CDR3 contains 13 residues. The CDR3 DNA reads TGCGCCAGCAGCGGCGGGACTCGGGATGAGCAGTTCTTC. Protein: CASSGGTRDEQFF. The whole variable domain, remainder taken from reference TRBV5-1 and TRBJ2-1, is KAGVTQTPRYLIKTRGQQVTLSCSPISGHRSVSWYQQTPGQGLQFLFEYFSETQRNKGNFPGRFSGRQFSNSRSEMNVSTLELGDSALYLCASSGGTRDEQFFGPGTRLTVL.

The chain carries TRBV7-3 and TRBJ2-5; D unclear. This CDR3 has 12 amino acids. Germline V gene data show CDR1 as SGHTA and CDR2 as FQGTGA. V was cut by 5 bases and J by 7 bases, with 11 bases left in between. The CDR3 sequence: CASSQGSGTQYF. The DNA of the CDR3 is TGTGCCAGCAGCCAAGGATCAGGGACCCAGTACTTC. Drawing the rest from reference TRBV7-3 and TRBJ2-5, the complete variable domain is GAGVSQTPSNKVTEKGKYVELRCDPISGHTALYWYRQSLGQGPEFLIYFQGTGAADDSGLPNDRFFAVRPEGSVSTLKIQRTERGDSAVYLCASSQGSGTQYFGPGTRLLVL.